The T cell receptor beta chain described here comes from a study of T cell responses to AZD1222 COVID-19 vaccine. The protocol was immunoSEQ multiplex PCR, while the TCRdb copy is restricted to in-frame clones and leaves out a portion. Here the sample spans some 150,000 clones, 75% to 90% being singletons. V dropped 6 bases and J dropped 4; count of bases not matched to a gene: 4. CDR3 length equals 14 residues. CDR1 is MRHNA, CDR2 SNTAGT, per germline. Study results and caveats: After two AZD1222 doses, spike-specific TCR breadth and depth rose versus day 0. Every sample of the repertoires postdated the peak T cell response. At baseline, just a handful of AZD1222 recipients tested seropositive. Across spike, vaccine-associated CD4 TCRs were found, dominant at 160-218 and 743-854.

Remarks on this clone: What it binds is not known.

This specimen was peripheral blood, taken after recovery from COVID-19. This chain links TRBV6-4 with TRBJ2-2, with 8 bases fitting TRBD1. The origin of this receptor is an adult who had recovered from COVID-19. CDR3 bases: TGTGCCAGCAGCAGGGGGCCGGGCACCGGGGAGCTGTTTTTT. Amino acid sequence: CASSRGPGTGELFF.